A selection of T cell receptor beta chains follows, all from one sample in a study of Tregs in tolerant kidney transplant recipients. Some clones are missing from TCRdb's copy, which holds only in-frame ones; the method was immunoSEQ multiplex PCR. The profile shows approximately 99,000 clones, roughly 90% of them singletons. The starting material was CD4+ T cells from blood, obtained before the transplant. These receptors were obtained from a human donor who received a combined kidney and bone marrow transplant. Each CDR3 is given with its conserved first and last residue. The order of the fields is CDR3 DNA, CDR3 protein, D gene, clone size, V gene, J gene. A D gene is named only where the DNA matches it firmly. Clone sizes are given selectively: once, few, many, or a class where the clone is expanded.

CDR3 DNA: TGTGCCAGCAGTGAGGAGGGTCAGGGGGCAGGAGGGGAGCTGTTTTTT
CDR3 protein: CASSEEGQGAGGELFF
D gene: TRBD1
clone size: -
V gene: TRBV2
J gene: TRBJ2-2

CDR3 DNA: TGTGCCAGCAGCAAAGTAGAGGCAGGGTTTGGGTTCGGGGAAAAACTGTTTTTT
CDR3 protein: CASSKVEAGFGFGEKLFF
D gene: -
clone size: -
V gene: TRBV21-1
J gene: TRBJ1-4

CDR3 DNA: TGTGCCAGCTCACCAGGCCTAGTTCCGGAGACCCAGTACTTC
CDR3 protein: CASSPGLVPETQYF
D gene: -
clone size: -
V gene: TRBV18
J gene: TRBJ2-5

CDR3 DNA: TGTGCCAGCAGCTTAGGTCAGACTAACACCGGGGAGCTGTTTTTT
CDR3 protein: CASSLGQTNTGELFF
D gene: -
clone size: -
V gene: TRBV11-3
J gene: TRBJ2-2

CDR3 DNA: TGTGCCAGCAGCTTAGCCGGGGATAATTCACCCCTCCACTTT
CDR3 protein: CASSLAGDNSPLHF
D gene: -
clone size: -
V gene: TRBV11-2
J gene: TRBJ1-6

CDR3 DNA: TGTGCCAGCAGTTACGAGTCCAATGAGCAGTTCTTC
CDR3 protein: CASSYESNEQFF
D gene: -
clone size: -
V gene: TRBV6-5
J gene: TRBJ2-1

CDR3 DNA: TGTGCCAGCAGTCCCTTGCGGGCGCGGCCGACTAATGAAAAACTGTTTTTT
CDR3 protein: CASSPLRARPTNEKLFF
D gene: -
clone size: -
V gene: TRBV27
J gene: TRBJ1-4

CDR3 DNA: TGCGCCAGCAGTCCAGACAGGGGCCATGGCTACACCTTC
CDR3 protein: CASSPDRGHGYTF
D gene: TRBD1
clone size: once
V gene: TRBV10-1
J gene: TRBJ1-2

CDR3 DNA: TGTGCCACCAGAGGGGGCGTTTCAGATACGCAGTATTTT
CDR3 protein: CATRGGVSDTQYF
D gene: TRBD1
clone size: -
V gene: TRBV19
J gene: TRBJ2-3

CDR3 DNA: TGTGCCAGCAGGACGGGACCACAGGGATCGACTGAAGCTTTCTTT
CDR3 protein: CASRTGPQGSTEAFF
D gene: -
clone size: -
V gene: TRBV6-5
J gene: TRBJ1-1

CDR3 DNA: TGTGCCAGCAGACGTCCAGGCAGAAATAGAACCGGGGAGCTGTTTTTT
CDR3 protein: CASRRPGRNRTGELFF
D gene: -
clone size: -
V gene: TRBV11-2
J gene: TRBJ2-2

CDR3 DNA: TGCGCCAGCAGTACGGACGGACTTTCTGGCGGGTACACCTTC
CDR3 protein: CASSTDGLSGGYTF
D gene: -
clone size: -
V gene: TRBV5-1
J gene: TRBJ1-2

CDR3 DNA: TGTGCCAGCTCACCATCCCGGGGACTAGCGGACAATGAGCAGTTCTTC
CDR3 protein: CASSPSRGLADNEQFF
D gene: TRBD2
clone size: -
V gene: TRBV18
J gene: TRBJ2-1

CDR3 DNA: TGTGCCAGCAGTGAGATAGACTTTAGCAATCAGCCCCAGCATTTT
CDR3 protein: CASSEIDFSNQPQHF
D gene: -
clone size: once
V gene: TRBV2
J gene: TRBJ1-5

CDR3 DNA: TGTGCTAGTGGTTTCGGGACAGGGGGTTCCTACGAGCAGTACTTC
CDR3 protein: CASGFGTGGSYEQYF
D gene: TRBD1
clone size: few
V gene: TRBV12-5
J gene: TRBJ2-7

CDR3 DNA: TGTGCCAGCAGTTTTCCAGAAGGGGGCTATGGCTACACCTTC
CDR3 protein: CASSFPEGGYGYTF
D gene: -
clone size: few
V gene: TRBV28
J gene: TRBJ1-2

CDR3 DNA: TGTGCCAGCAGCACCCCCCGGACAGGGGATGGGAATGAGCAGTTCTTC
CDR3 protein: CASSTPRTGDGNEQFF
D gene: TRBD1
clone size: -
V gene: TRBV5-4
J gene: TRBJ2-1

CDR3 DNA: TGTGCCAGCAGGGGAGCCGGGGAGCTGTTTTTT
CDR3 protein: CASRGAGELFF
D gene: -
clone size: -
V gene: TRBV6-5
J gene: TRBJ2-2

CDR3 DNA: TGTGCCAGCAGTTTTGGGACAGGGGGCTACAATGAGCAGTTCTTC
CDR3 protein: CASSFGTGGYNEQFF
D gene: TRBD1
clone size: -
V gene: TRBV27
J gene: TRBJ2-1

CDR3 DNA: TGTGCCAGCATGAGGGGAGGGGCCTACGAGCAGTACTTC
CDR3 protein: CASMRGGAYEQYF
D gene: TRBD2
clone size: -
V gene: TRBV6-5
J gene: TRBJ2-7

CDR3 DNA: TGTGCCAGCAGCTTAGGAACAGGGCGGTACTTC
CDR3 protein: CASSLGTGRYF
D gene: -
clone size: once
V gene: TRBV7-9
J gene: TRBJ2-5

CDR3 DNA: TGTGCCAGCTCACCGCGGATGACAGGGTTGAGCAATCAGCCCCAGCATTTT
CDR3 protein: CASSPRMTGLSNQPQHF
D gene: TRBD1
clone size: -
V gene: TRBV18
J gene: TRBJ1-5

CDR3 DNA: TGCGCCAGCAGCTTGAATACTAGAGATCGGGAGACCCAGTACTTC
CDR3 protein: CASSLNTRDRETQYF
D gene: -
clone size: -
V gene: TRBV5-1
J gene: TRBJ2-5

CDR3 DNA: TGTGCCGGCAGGGTGAACACTGAAGCTTTCTTT
CDR3 protein: CAGRVNTEAFF
D gene: -
clone size: once
V gene: TRBV30
J gene: TRBJ1-1

CDR3 DNA: TGTGCCAGCATCACGTTGCCGGGACAGGGACACACTGAAGCTTTCTTT
CDR3 protein: CASITLPGQGHTEAFF
D gene: TRBD1
clone size: -
V gene: TRBV28
J gene: TRBJ1-1

CDR3 DNA: TGTGCCAGTAGCCCTCGTTGGGGGCGGCAGACCCAGTACTTC
CDR3 protein: CASSPRWGRQTQYF
D gene: -
clone size: -
V gene: TRBV19
J gene: TRBJ2-5

CDR3 DNA: TGTGCCAGCAGCCACAGGGGGCCGGATGAAAAACTGTTTTTT
CDR3 protein: CASSHRGPDEKLFF
D gene: TRBD1
clone size: -
V gene: TRBV4-2
J gene: TRBJ1-4

CDR3 DNA: TGTGCCAGCAGGGGCTGGGGGGGCATGGCAGATACGCAGTATTTT
CDR3 protein: CASRGWGGMADTQYF
D gene: -
clone size: -
V gene: TRBV6-5
J gene: TRBJ2-3

CDR3 DNA: TGTGCCAGCAGCAAAACCCGGGGGGGAGGTGAAAAACTGTTTTTT
CDR3 protein: CASSKTRGGGEKLFF
D gene: -
clone size: -
V gene: TRBV21-1
J gene: TRBJ1-4

CDR3 DNA: TGCAGCGTTGATTTTGCGGACAGGGGCTACGAGCAGTACTTC
CDR3 protein: CSVDFADRGYEQYF
D gene: TRBD1
clone size: -
V gene: TRBV29-1
J gene: TRBJ2-7

CDR3 DNA: TGTGCCGCGACAGGGTCCAACTATGGCTACACCTTC
CDR3 protein: CAATGSNYGYTF
D gene: TRBD1
clone size: -
V gene: TRBV27
J gene: TRBJ1-2

CDR3 DNA: TGTGCCAGTAGTATAGCAGGACGGGGATTGCCTTATGGCTACACCTTC
CDR3 protein: CASSIAGRGLPYGYTF
D gene: -
clone size: -
V gene: TRBV19
J gene: TRBJ1-2

CDR3 DNA: TGTGCCAGCAGTTCCCGCGGGGCGGGCCTATCGGAGACCCAGTACTTC
CDR3 protein: CASSSRGAGLSETQYF
D gene: -
clone size: -
V gene: TRBV6-5
J gene: TRBJ2-5

CDR3 DNA: TGCGCCAGCAGTGATGGGCAGGGAGAAGCTTTCTTT
CDR3 protein: CASSDGQGEAFF
D gene: -
clone size: -
V gene: TRBV10-1
J gene: TRBJ1-1

CDR3 DNA: TGTGCCACCAGCAGCGCATCTTACCGACCGGGTCAGCCCCAGCATTTT
CDR3 protein: CATSSASYRPGQPQHF
D gene: -
clone size: -
V gene: TRBV15
J gene: TRBJ1-5

CDR3 DNA: TGTGCCAGCAGTGATAGTTTTCGGACAGCTCAAGAGACCCAGTACTTC
CDR3 protein: CASSDSFRTAQETQYF
D gene: -
clone size: -
V gene: TRBV6-1
J gene: TRBJ2-5

CDR3 DNA: TGTGCCAGCAGCTTAAGGGGCGGAGGGATCGCTGAAGCTTTCTTT
CDR3 protein: CASSLRGGGIAEAFF
D gene: -
clone size: once
V gene: TRBV7-9
J gene: TRBJ1-1

CDR3 DNA: TGTGCCAGCAGCTCGATCAGGCAGACCTACGAGCAGTACTTC
CDR3 protein: CASSSIRQTYEQYF
D gene: -
clone size: -
V gene: TRBV13
J gene: TRBJ2-7

CDR3 DNA: TGCGCCAGCAGCACCCGAGCTGAGCAGTACTTC
CDR3 protein: CASSTRAEQYF
D gene: -
clone size: -
V gene: TRBV10-1
J gene: TRBJ2-7

CDR3 DNA: TGTGCCAGTAGTATAGGTGGCGGGGGGGTCCAAGAGACCCAGTACTTC
CDR3 protein: CASSIGGGGVQETQYF
D gene: TRBD2
clone size: -
V gene: TRBV19
J gene: TRBJ2-5

CDR3 DNA: TGTGCCAGCAGTTACGGTATAGGGGATAATTCACCCCTCCACTTT
CDR3 protein: CASSYGIGDNSPLHF
D gene: -
clone size: -
V gene: TRBV27
J gene: TRBJ1-6

CDR3 DNA: TGTGCCAGCAGCAGCCCTCCCAGGGAGCAGTTCTTC
CDR3 protein: CASSSPPREQFF
D gene: -
clone size: -
V gene: TRBV2
J gene: TRBJ2-1

CDR3 DNA: TGTGCCAGCAGCGCGAGGACAGGAGACACCGGGGAGCTGTTTTTT
CDR3 protein: CASSARTGDTGELFF
D gene: TRBD1
clone size: few
V gene: TRBV2
J gene: TRBJ2-2

CDR3 DNA: TGTGCCAGCAGCGCCCAGAGAGGAAACACTGAAGCTTTCTTT
CDR3 protein: CASSAQRGNTEAFF
D gene: -
clone size: -
V gene: TRBV11-2
J gene: TRBJ1-1

CDR3 DNA: TGTGCCAGCAGCTTAGCGCCTGGGCAGGCTAATGAAAAACTGTTTTTT
CDR3 protein: CASSLAPGQANEKLFF
D gene: -
clone size: -
V gene: TRBV7-6
J gene: TRBJ1-4

CDR3 DNA: TGTGCCAGCAGTTTAAGACAGTTAGCTAACTATGGCTACACCTTC
CDR3 protein: CASSLRQLANYGYTF
D gene: -
clone size: -
V gene: TRBV28
J gene: TRBJ1-2

CDR3 DNA: TGTGCCAGCAGCCTAGCGGGCCTACAAGAGACCCAGTACTTC
CDR3 protein: CASSLAGLQETQYF
D gene: TRBD2
clone size: -
V gene: TRBV28
J gene: TRBJ2-5

CDR3 DNA: TGTGCCAGTAGTATAGACCGGACAGGGAGGGATCGAGAGCAGTACTTC
CDR3 protein: CASSIDRTGRDREQYF
D gene: -
clone size: -
V gene: TRBV19
J gene: TRBJ2-7

CDR3 DNA: TGTGCCAGCAGCCGAGGTCCGGATGAGCAGTTCTTC
CDR3 protein: CASSRGPDEQFF
D gene: -
clone size: -
V gene: TRBV14
J gene: TRBJ2-1

CDR3 DNA: TGCGCCAGCAGCCGACAGGGTGAAGCTTTCTTT
CDR3 protein: CASSRQGEAFF
D gene: TRBD1
clone size: -
V gene: TRBV4-3
J gene: TRBJ1-1

CDR3 DNA: TGTGCCAGTAGGTCGGCGGAGGGGTGGCAGCCCCAGCATTTT
CDR3 protein: CASRSAEGWQPQHF
D gene: -
clone size: -
V gene: TRBV19
J gene: TRBJ1-5

CDR3 DNA: TGTGCCAGCAGGGGACAGGGGGCTCCCGAGCAGTACTTC
CDR3 protein: CASRGQGAPEQYF
D gene: TRBD1
clone size: few
V gene: TRBV7-8
J gene: TRBJ2-7

CDR3 DNA: TGTGCCACCAGCAGAGGGGGCGGTGGGGATACGCAGTATTTT
CDR3 protein: CATSRGGGGDTQYF
D gene: -
clone size: -
V gene: TRBV15
J gene: TRBJ2-3

CDR3 DNA: TGTGCCAGCAGCTTAGTTGGGACAGACCTCTACGAGCAGTACTTC
CDR3 protein: CASSLVGTDLYEQYF
D gene: TRBD1
clone size: -
V gene: TRBV11-2
J gene: TRBJ2-7

CDR3 DNA: TGCGCCAGCAGCACCGGACAGGTAGCCGGGGAGCTGTTTTTT
CDR3 protein: CASSTGQVAGELFF
D gene: TRBD1
clone size: -
V gene: TRBV5-1
J gene: TRBJ2-2

CDR3 DNA: TGTGCCAGCAGTTTACTGGCTAGCGGGAGTCGTGAGCAGTACTTC
CDR3 protein: CASSLLASGSREQYF
D gene: TRBD2
clone size: -
V gene: TRBV6-5
J gene: TRBJ2-7

CDR3 DNA: TGCGCCAGCAGCCCCGGGATTTCTGGGGCCAACGTCCTGACTTTC
CDR3 protein: CASSPGISGANVLTF
D gene: -
clone size: -
V gene: TRBV5-1
J gene: TRBJ2-6